This is a list of T cell receptor beta chains from one sample in a study of blood T cell repertoires in COVID-19. Libraries were prepared by immunoSEQ multiplex PCR; TCRdb keeps only in-frame clonotypes and omits some of them. The data hold 250,000 to 350,000 clones, with around 90% observed a single time. The sequenced sample was PBMCs or T cells enriched from blood (not recorded which). Receptors were obtained from a young woman with acute COVID-19. Each CDR3 is given without its conserved first and last residue. Clone size is stated in some rows and not others, as once, few, many or a class when expanded.

j_call,v_call,clone_size,cdr3_aa
TRBJ2-2,TRBV27,NA,ASSPQTGLPGELF
TRBJ1-6,TRBV7-9,NA,ASSGTGTGGSPLH
TRBJ2-1,TRBV6-1,NA,ASSAQGTSGRIKQF
TRBJ1-5,TRBV24-1,NA,ATSDGQTGNQPQH
TRBJ2-7,TRBV3-1/TRBV3-2,NA,ASSQGRLAGVYEQY
TRBJ2-7,TRBV29-1,NA,SVEMFGSSYEQY
TRBJ1-5,TRBV15,NA,ATSRDLGRGQPQH
TRBJ1-5,TRBV27,NA,ATQSEGLRNQPQH
TRBJ2-7,TRBV2,NA,ASSDWTGVSYEQY
TRBJ2-7,TRBV2,NA,ASSEGEVSYEQY
TRBJ2-3,TRBV12-3/TRBV12-4,once,ASSRQGASTQY
TRBJ2-7,TRBV5-1,NA,ASSLPGQGRNEQY
TRBJ1-2,TRBV7-2,NA,ASSLGGQPPLYGYT
TRBJ2-1,TRBV19,once,ASSIMAGDSYNEQF
TRBJ2-1,TRBV19,NA,ASSITVPGGIYNEQF
TRBJ2-1,TRBV13,NA,ASSLGGGGSEQF
TRBJ2-5,TRBV13,NA,ASSFRGAMH
TRBJ1-2,TRBV9,NA,ASSVVLGRDGYT
TRBJ2-7,TRBV5-4,NA,ASSSKREGRDEQY
TRBJ1-2,TRBV24-1,NA,ATSDFTTAFGYT
TRBJ1-6,TRBV27,NA,ASSLTLASSYNSPLH
TRBJ1-5,TRBV27,NA,ASSLKIRQPQH
TRBJ2-3,TRBV19,NA,ASSMVAGEGTDTQY
TRBJ2-5,TRBV7-8,NA,ASSLGRGEETQY
TRBJ1-1,TRBV9,NA,ASSVSGETEAF
TRBJ2-2,TRBV2,once,ASSVLSGQNTGELF
TRBJ1-1,TRBV28,NA,ASSWDRAGTEAF
TRBJ1-1,TRBV20-1,NA,SARDAGRAF
TRBJ2-4,TRBV7-3,NA,ASSFSTGKGIQY
TRBJ1-6,TRBV28,NA,ASSLSAGADYNSPLH
TRBJ2-7,TRBV6-5,NA,ASSPRDSSYEQY
TRBJ2-3,TRBV7-6,NA,ASSSPLADRTDTQY
TRBJ1-2,TRBV12-3/TRBV12-4,few,ASSQTGTGYT
TRBJ1-1,TRBV3-1/TRBV3-2,few,ASSQSPSNPRSEAF
TRBJ1-4,TRBV2,NA,ASQGDRHASTNEKLF
TRBJ2-1,TRBV27,NA,ASSSVGGPRAEQF
TRBJ2-3,TRBV9,NA,ASSPEGTGRTDTQY
TRBJ1-4,TRBV5-1,NA,ASSLNLEDRVKKLF
TRBJ1-2,TRBV2,NA,ASSDRTGAQSYT
TRBJ2-5,TRBV9,NA,ASSVGTRQETQY
TRBJ1-5,TRBV30,NA,AWSPGTGGNSNQPQH
TRBJ2-1,TRBV4-1,NA,ASSQGGVSGRRNEQF